A selection of T cell receptor beta chains follows, all from one sample in a study of blood T cell repertoires in COVID-19. Clones were sequenced by immunoSEQ multiplex PCR, and TCRdb holds only the in-frame ones, with some missing. The sample gives fewer than 150,000 clones, around four fifths of which show up once; 9.5% to 15% is in the top ten. Sequenced input: peripheral blood. These receptors came from a human donor in a cohort sampled during active COVID-19. CDR3s include the opening cysteine and the closing phenylalanine or tryptophan. D genes are given only for firm matches. Rows give clone size only sometimes, using once, few, many, or a class for an expanded clone.

v_gene	j_gene	abundance	d_gene	CDR3aa	CDR3nt
TRBV4-2	TRBJ2-1	NA	NA	CASSRRYNEQFF	TGTGCCAGCAGCCGCAGATACAATGAGCAGTTCTTC
TRBV27	TRBJ2-7	NA	TRBD1	CASSKGDRVFYEQYF	TGTGCCAGCTCAAAGGGGGACAGGGTGTTCTACGAGCAGTACTTC
TRBV11-2	TRBJ1-6	many	NA	CASSLRGSNSPLHF	TGTGCCAGCAGCTTAAGGGGGAGTAATTCACCCCTCCACTTT
TRBV5-1	TRBJ2-3	few	NA	CASSLEGGGKDTQYF	TGCGCCAGCAGCTTGGAAGGGGGTGGGAAAGATACGCAGTATTTT
TRBV6-2/TRBV6-3	TRBJ1-1	NA	TRBD1	CASSNDGTALMNTEAFF	TGTGCCAGCAGCAATGACGGGACAGCACTCATGAACACTGAAGCTTTCTTT
TRBV5-1	TRBJ1-1	few	TRBD1	CASSDGTGATEAFF	TGCGCCAGCAGCGACGGGACAGGGGCTACTGAAGCTTTCTTT
TRBV7-6	TRBJ2-1	NA	TRBD2	CASSSSPGLAGLVF	TGTGCCAGCAGTTCCTCTCCGGGACTAGCGGGGTTGGTCTTC
TRBV11-2	TRBJ2-1	NA	TRBD2	CASSAGVGEQFF	TGTGCCAGCAGCGCGGGGGTGGGTGAGCAGTTCTTC
TRBV6-2/TRBV6-3	TRBJ2-7	NA	NA	CASSYHGLNYEQYF	TGTGCCAGCAGCTATCATGGACTGAACTACGAGCAGTACTTC
TRBV4-1	TRBJ2-1	NA	NA	CASSLSGLGNEQFF	TGCGCCAGCAGCCTGTCAGGACTGGGCAATGAGCAGTTCTTC
TRBV3-1/TRBV3-2	TRBJ1-1	NA	NA	CASSRGGNGMNTEAFF	TGTGCCAGCAGCCGCGGGGGGAACGGAATGAACACTGAAGCTTTCTTT
TRBV7-8	TRBJ1-1	NA	TRBD1	CASSATLYRGTEAFF	TGTGCCAGCAGCGCAACTCTATACAGGGGAACTGAAGCTTTCTTT
TRBV20-1	TRBJ2-1	NA	NA	CSASWERNEQFF	TGCAGTGCGAGTTGGGAGAGGAATGAGCAGTTCTTC
TRBV5-6	TRBJ1-1	NA	NA	CASSLGFSDTEAFF	TGTGCCAGCAGCTTGGGGTTCAGTGACACTGAAGCTTTCTTT
TRBV6-6	TRBJ2-3	NA	NA	CASSYPSGTDTQYF	TGTGCCAGCAGTTATCCCTCGGGGACAGATACGCAGTATTTT
TRBV9	TRBJ2-1	NA	NA	CASSVGGGAVGNEQFF	TGTGCCAGCAGCGTAGGGGGCGGGGCGGTCGGCAATGAGCAGTTCTTC
TRBV11-1	TRBJ2-7	many	TRBD1	CASSLDQGQDEQYF	TGTGCCAGCAGCTTAGATCAGGGACAGGACGAGCAGTACTTC
TRBV19	TRBJ2-2	NA	TRBD1	CASRGGTGFVGELFF	TGTGCCAGTAGGGGGGGGACAGGGTTTGTCGGGGAGCTGTTTTTT
TRBV2	TRBJ2-1	once	TRBD2	CASSGGISSYNEQFF	TGTGCCAGCTCGGGGGGGATTAGCTCCTACAATGAGCAGTTCTTC